Given below is one TCR beta chain in context. No antigen is known for it. Per the germline V gene, CDR1 is LNHDA and CDR2 is SQIVND (reference sequence). Trimming stripped 4 bases from V and 4 bases from J, with 10 bases between. The CDR3 sequence is 13 residues long. The data are from a study of Graves' ophthalmopathy and Graves' hyperthyroidism. RNA transcripts served as template for amplifying TCR beta CDR3 sequences. HTBI primers served in a first-round RT-PCR, which a second-round multiplex PCR followed. TCRdb used MiXCR to reprocess the multiplex PCR reads, holding one entry per CDR3 protein. The profile shows 350,000 to 400,000 distinct CDR3 sequences, around 20% of them singletons. Findings and caveats of the study: This model predicted ophthalmopathy progression (sensitivity 70% to 71%, specificity about 73%). The majority of expanded thyroid clonotypes above 0.001 frequency also occurred in blood.

Moderate-to-severe activity, CAS at least 3, NOSPECS at least 4 and duration under 3 months characterized donors with ophthalmopathy. Diagnoses were established from clinical symptoms, serum thyroxine, TRAb, thyroid ultrasound and orbital computed tomography. Sample: peripheral blood. The chain couples TRBV19 to TRBJ1-2, with D uncertain. The TCR was taken from a woman aged 18-29 years with Graves' ophthalmopathy. The CDR3 sequence is CASSNDGLYGYTF. Here the CDR3 DNA reads TGTGCCAGTAGTAACGACGGCCTCTATGGCTACACCTTC.